This is a list of T cell receptor beta chains from one sample in a study of control samples from healthy donors and cancer patients. TCRdb's copy holds only in-frame clones and misses some; the assay was immunoSEQ multiplex PCR. The sample lists 98,000 or so clones; about 79% were seen once. The sequenced material came from blood. The receptors come from a young woman in good health. The CDR3 runs from the conserved cysteine through the conserved F or W. A D gene is named only where the DNA matches it firmly. Size is omitted from some rows. Given values are once, few, many or a class for expanded clones.

NA	NA	TRBV4-1	TRBJ1-4	16	CASSQVSALPNEKLFF	TGCGCCAGCAGCCAAGTTTCGGCGCTCCCGAATGAAAAACTGTTTTTT
NA	NA	TRBV27	TRBJ2-7	16	CASSLSLGKRTYEQYF	TGTGCCAGCAGTTTATCCCTGGGGAAGCGGACCTACGAGCAGTACTTC
TRBD2	NA	TRBV11-2	TRBJ2-7	18	CASSLDSLSGGREYEQYF	TGTGCCAGCAGCTTAGATTCACTCTCGGGGGGGAGGGAGTACGAGCAGTACTTC
NA	NA	TRBV3-1/TRBV3-2	TRBJ1-3	14	CASSPSSGGNTIYF	TGTGCCAGCAGCCCCTCGAGCGGTGGAAACACCATATATTTT
NA	NA	TRBV9	TRBJ2-7	15	CASSEYPGTKYEQYF	TGTGCCAGCAGCGAATACCCCGGGACCAAATACGAGCAGTACTTC
NA	NA	TRBV4-3	TRBJ1-5	15	CASSQDRQGSQPQHF	TGCGCCAGCAGCCAAGATCGGCAGGGGAGCCAGCCCCAGCATTTT
TRBD1	NA	TRBV5-6	TRBJ1-5	14	CASSSGQGGQPQHF	TGTGCCAGCAGCTCGGGACAGGGGGGACAGCCCCAGCATTTT
NA	NA	TRBV19	TRBJ1-5	17	CASRDSPPGDSNQPQHF	TGTGCCAGTAGGGACAGTCCCCCTGGGGATAGCAATCAGCCCCAGCATTTT
TRBD2	NA	TRBV30	TRBJ2-4	12	CATSGNENIQYF	TGTGCCACTAGCGGGAATGAAAACATTCAGTACTTC
NA	NA	TRBV30	TRBJ2-1	14	CAWSAEQVNNEQFF	TGTGCCTGGAGCGCGGAACAGGTGAACAATGAGCAGTTCTTC
TRBD2	NA	TRBV19	TRBJ2-5	15	CATKRLAGGQETQYF	TGTGCCACCAAGCGGCTAGCGGGGGGCCAAGAGACCCAGTACTTC
NA	NA	TRBV30	TRBJ1-1	16	CAWITAGDACGTEAFF	TGTGCCTGGATTACGGCAGGGGATGCGTGTGGCACTGAAGCTTTCTTT
NA	NA	TRBV10-3	TRBJ2-1	14	CAISKGLSYDEQFF	TGTGCCATCAGTAAGGGACTTTCCTACGATGAGCAGTTCTTC
NA	NA	TRBV6-2/TRBV6-3	TRBJ2-1	13	CASSFRGYNEQFF	TGTGCCAGCAGTTTTCGCGGTTACAATGAGCAGTTCTTC
TRBD1	NA	TRBV6-2/TRBV6-3	TRBJ1-6	13	CASSDRVNSPLHF	TGTGCCAGCAGTGACAGGGTAAATTCACCCCTCCACTTT
TRBD1	NA	TRBV6-2/TRBV6-3	TRBJ2-7	15	CASSSPDRGGHEQYF	TGTGCCAGCAGTAGCCCGGACAGGGGCGGCCACGAGCAGTACTTC
NA	NA	TRBV19	TRBJ1-2	15	CASSPRTVTNYGYTF	TGTGCCAGTAGTCCGCGGACGGTTACTAACTATGGCTACACCTTC
TRBD2	NA	TRBV3-1/TRBV3-2	TRBJ2-7	17	CASSQERLAGATYEQYF	TGTGCCAGCAGCCAAGAAAGACTAGCGGGAGCTACCTACGAGCAGTACTTC
NA	NA	TRBV10-3	TRBJ2-7	12	CAISGTSYEQYF	TGTGCCATCAGTGGGACCTCCTACGAGCAGTACTTC
TRBD2	NA	TRBV6-1	TRBJ2-1	16	CASSEKPSGGGNEQFF	TGTGCCAGCAGTGAAAAACCCAGCGGGGGTGGGAATGAGCAGTTCTTC
TRBD2	NA	TRBV4-2	TRBJ2-7	17	CASSPGLAGGTTYEQYF	TGTGCCAGCAGCCCTGGACTAGCGGGGGGGACGACCTACGAGCAGTACTTC
NA	NA	TRBV2	TRBJ1-2	14	CASSAKNSIYGYTF	TGTGCCAGCAGTGCAAAGAATTCGATCTATGGCTACACCTTC
NA	NA	TRBV11-1	TRBJ1-1	15	CASSSRDGLATEAFF	TGTGCCAGCAGCTCAAGGGACGGGTTAGCCACTGAAGCTTTCTTT
NA	NA	TRBV25-1	TRBJ1-1	16	CASSFHPTGRSTEAFF	TGTGCCAGCAGTTTCCACCCTACAGGGAGGAGCACTGAAGCTTTCTTT
NA	NA	TRBV18	TRBJ1-1	13	CASSPQGNTEAFF	TGTGCCAGCTCACCTCAGGGGAACACTGAAGCTTTCTTT
TRBD2	many	TRBV18	TRBJ2-1	14	CASSPGLANNEQFF	TGTGCCAGCTCACCGGGACTAGCTAACAATGAGCAGTTCTTC
NA	few	TRBV18	TRBJ2-1	15	CASSPPSLMYDEQFF	TGTGCCAGCTCACCACCCAGCCTAATGTACGATGAGCAGTTCTTC
NA	NA	TRBV19	TRBJ2-7	14	CASSIGFRGYEQYF	TGTGCCAGTAGTATAGGGTTCCGGGGGTACGAGCAGTACTTC
NA	NA	TRBV6-2/TRBV6-3	TRBJ2-7	13	CASSNRESYEQYF	TGTGCCAGCAGTAACAGGGAGTCGTACGAGCAGTACTTC
NA	few	TRBV6-2/TRBV6-3	TRBJ1-5	12	CASSYRPQPQHF	TGTGCCAGCAGTTATAGACCCCAGCCCCAGCATTTT
NA	once	TRBV24-1	TRBJ2-1	15	CATRVWGRRYNEQFF	TGTGCCACCAGAGTCTGGGGACGGAGGTACAATGAGCAGTTCTTC
NA	NA	TRBV5-6	TRBJ2-3	17	CASSLYHRPEGGDTQYF	TGTGCCAGCAGCTTGTATCACCGCCCGGAGGGGGGAGATACGCAGTATTTT
NA	NA	TRBV29-1	TRBJ2-3	14	CSVPAIYPTDTQYF	TGCAGCGTACCCGCCATATATCCCACAGATACGCAGTATTTT
NA	few	TRBV27	TRBJ2-1	11	CASQRGNEQFF	TGTGCCAGCCAACGGGGCAATGAGCAGTTCTTC
NA	once	TRBV4-1	TRBJ2-4	14	CASSQDSARNIQYF	TGCGCCAGCAGCCAAGACTCAGCTAGGAACATTCAGTACTTC
NA	NA	TRBV19	TRBJ2-3	15	CASNPGGGRVDTQYF	TGTGCCAGTAATCCGGGTGGGGGACGCGTAGATACGCAGTATTTT
TRBD1	NA	TRBV27	TRBJ1-1	15	CASSPGGLTNTEAFF	TGTGCCAGCAGTCCAGGGGGCTTGACGAACACTGAAGCTTTCTTT
TRBD1	NA	TRBV3-1/TRBV3-2	TRBJ2-1	15	CASSLGTGSYNEQFF	TGTGCCAGCAGCCTCGGGACAGGCTCCTACAATGAGCAGTTCTTC
NA	NA	TRBV30	TRBJ2-2	12	CAWRRVSGELFF	TGTGCCTGGAGGCGCGTCTCCGGGGAGCTGTTTTTT
NA	NA	TRBV29-1	TRBJ1-2	11	CSVDKGDGYTF	TGCAGCGTCGATAAAGGGGATGGCTACACCTTC
NA	NA	TRBV29-1	TRBJ2-3	12	CSVASGIVTQYF	TGCAGCGTTGCATCGGGGATTGTTACGCAGTATTTT
NA	NA	TRBV15	TRBJ2-7	12	CATSRPGAEQYF	TGTGCCACCAGCAGACCAGGGGCCGAGCAGTACTTC
NA	once	TRBV9	TRBJ1-4	15	CASSVAVQTNEKLFF	TGTGCCAGCAGCGTAGCCGTACAGACTAATGAAAAACTGTTTTTT
NA	NA	TRBV14	TRBJ1-1	13	CASSLGWGVEAFF	TGTGCCAGCAGCCTAGGGTGGGGCGTTGAAGCTTTCTTT
NA	few	TRBV11-2	TRBJ1-3	15	CASSSPKGAGNTIYF	TGTGCCAGCAGCTCCCCCAAGGGGGCTGGAAACACCATATATTTT
TRBD2	NA	TRBV7-8	TRBJ2-7	13	CASSPGDYPEEYF	TGTGCCAGCAGCCCCGGGGACTATCCCGAAGAGTACTTC
TRBD2	NA	TRBV2	TRBJ2-5	15	CASSEPAGVQETQYF	TGTGCCAGCAGTGAACCAGCGGGAGTTCAAGAGACCCAGTACTTC
NA	NA	TRBV5-4	TRBJ2-1	14	CASSPGTSYNEQFF	TGTGCCAGCAGCCCCGGAACCTCCTACAATGAGCAGTTCTTC
NA	few	TRBV27	TRBJ2-7	12	CASSSGPYEQYF	TGTGCCAGCAGTTCTGGCCCTTACGAGCAGTACTTC
NA	NA	TRBV7-7	TRBJ2-2	14	CASSLRTVDGELFF	TGTGCCAGCAGCTTACGGACTGTGGACGGGGAGCTGTTTTTT
NA	NA	TRBV6-1	TRBJ1-5	17	CASSENFPGGGNQPQHF	TGTGCCAGCAGTGAAAATTTCCCCGGGGGCGGCAATCAGCCCCAGCATTTT
TRBD2	NA	TRBV11-2	TRBJ2-5	14	CASSLAGGGETQYF	TGTGCCAGCAGCTTGGCGGGGGGCGGGGAGACCCAGTACTTC
NA	few	TRBV9	TRBJ2-3	16	CASSPTLNPSSDTQYF	TGTGCCAGCAGCCCAACTTTGAACCCCTCCTCAGATACGCAGTATTTT
TRBD1	NA	TRBV5-4	TRBJ2-2	16	CASSGRTGGHIGELFF	TGTGCCAGCAGCGGCAGGACAGGGGGCCATATCGGGGAGCTGTTTTTT
NA	few	TRBV6-6	TRBJ2-1	13	CASSYLGGNEQFF	TGTGCCAGCAGTTATCTGGGGGGCAATGAGCAGTTCTTC
TRBD2	few	TRBV5-8	TRBJ2-1	15	CASSRGTSSINEQFF	TGTGCCAGCAGCCGCGGGACTAGCAGCATCAATGAGCAGTTCTTC
TRBD1	NA	TRBV18	TRBJ2-5	17	CASSPLRQGDLQETQYF	TGTGCCAGCTCACCACTAAGACAGGGGGACCTTCAAGAGACCCAGTACTTC